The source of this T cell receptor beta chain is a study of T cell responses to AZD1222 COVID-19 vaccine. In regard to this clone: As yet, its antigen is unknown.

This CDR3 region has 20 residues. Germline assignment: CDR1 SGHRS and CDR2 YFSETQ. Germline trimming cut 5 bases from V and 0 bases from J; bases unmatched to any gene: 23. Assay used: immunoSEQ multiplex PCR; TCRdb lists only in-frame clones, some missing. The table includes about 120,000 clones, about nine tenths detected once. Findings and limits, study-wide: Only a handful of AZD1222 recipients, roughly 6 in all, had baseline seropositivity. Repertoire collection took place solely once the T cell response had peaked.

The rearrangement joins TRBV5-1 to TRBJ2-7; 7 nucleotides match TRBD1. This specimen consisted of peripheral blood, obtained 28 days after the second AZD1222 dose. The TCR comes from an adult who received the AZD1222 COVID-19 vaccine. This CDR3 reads CASRRPRIGGTANLSYEQYF. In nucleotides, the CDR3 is TGCGCCAGCAGGAGACCCCGCATAGGGGGCACAGCGAACCTCTCCTACGAGCAGTACTTC.